The 25 T cell receptor beta chains below were found in one sample sequenced in a study of blood T cell repertoires in COVID-19. Generated by immunoSEQ multiplex PCR, the TCRdb table keeps only in-frame clones and is missing some. The data show about 130,000 clones, 81% seen once. The source material was peripheral blood. The receptor source for this set is a woman aged 50 to 60 with acute or convalescent COVID-19.

The table lists this clone with a count of one. The chain couples TRBV14 to TRBJ2-3, with unresolved D. The CDR3 has 14 amino acids. With 5 bases removed from V and 0 bases from J, the gap between germline ends came to 9 bases. Germline V gives CDR1 SGHDN, CDR2 FVKESK. This CDR3 is CASSVLSSTDTQYF. In DNA, the CDR3 is TGTGCCAGCAGCGTACTATCCAGCACAGATACGCAGTATTTT.

This chain uses TRBV2 with TRBJ2-1, with 7 bases identical to TRBD1. J was trimmed by 2 bases and V by 6 bases; bases with no gene match: 4. Germline V gene data show CDR1 as SNHLY and CDR2 as FYNNEI. The CDR3 is 14 residues long. The CDR3 reads CASSDGTAYNEQFF. The CDR3 bases are TGTGCCAGCAGCGATGGGACAGCCTACAATGAGCAGTTCTTC.

This chain joins TRBV6-5 and TRBJ1-2; no reliable D call. V shed 7 bases and J shed 8 bases, with 23 bases lying between them. CDR1 and CDR2 from the germline V gene are MNHEY and SVGAGI. The CDR3 has 15 amino acids. The CDR3 protein is CASINSWSGGGGYTF. The CDR3 DNA follows: TGTGCCAGCATCAATAGTTGGAGCGGTGGCGGGGGCTACACCTTC.

The chain uses TRBV6-5 and TRBJ2-2, with 8 bases aligning to TRBD2. The CDR3 is 15 residues long. After removal of 7 bases from V and 2 bases from J, the junction contained 6 bases not matched to a gene. CDR1 MNHEY and CDR2 SVGAGI come from the germline V gene. In DNA form, the CDR3 reads TGTGCCAGCAAAAAGACTAGCGCAAACACCGGGGAGCTGTTTTTT. Residues: CASKKTSANTGELFF.

Regarding this clone: Other DNA sequences in the sample encode the same CDR3. The chain couples TRBV10-1 to TRBJ2-3; the match to TRBD2 covers 7 bases. CDR3 length: 14 residues. The V gene end was trimmed by 7 bases and the J gene end by 5 bases; junction bases not matched to a gene: 9. Germline loops: CDR1 WNHNN, CDR2 SYGVQD (reference sequence). The CDR3: CASMPSGEGDTQYF. In nucleotides, the CDR3 is TGCGCCAGCATGCCTAGCGGAGAAGGAGATACGCAGTATTTT.

This clone was seen more than once but under ten times. The chain carries TRBV6-6 and TRBJ1-1; the D gene is possibly TRBD1 (6 bases). Germline-derived CDR1 and CDR2 are MNHNY and SVGAGI (reference sequence). The length of the CDR3 is 13 residues. Trimming removed 0 bases from V and 7 bases from J, with 9 bases in between. CDR3 in amino acids: CASSYSRTDEAFF. The CDR3 DNA sequence: TGTGCCAGCAGTTACTCGCGGACAGATGAAGCTTTCTTT.

This sequence joins TRBV10-3 and TRBJ2-1; TRBD2 aligns across 12 bases. The CDR3 has 15 amino acids. Germline assignment: CDR1 ENHRY and CDR2 SYGVKD. V lost 5 bases, J lost 7 bases, and 6 bases stayed unmatched. This CDR3 reads CAISLTSGSGNEQFF. The CDR3 nucleotides read TGTGCCATCAGTCTGACTAGCGGGAGTGGGAATGAGCAGTTCTTC.

J is TRBJ1-2 and V is TRBV5-1; weak D call: TRBD1 (6 bases). Trimming stripped 6 bases from V and 5 bases from J, with 20 bases between. Germline CDR1 reads SGHRS; CDR2 reads YFSETQ. This CDR3 region has 15 residues. In nucleotides, the CDR3 is TGCGCCAGCACCCAAACCATAGGGGGTGGGTATGGCTACACCTTC. This gives the protein CASTQTIGGGYGYTF.

This clone showed up just a few times. CDR3 sequence reads: CSVGGAGAKVTDTQYF. The CDR3 region has the DNA TGCAGCGTTGGGGGCGCGGGGGCCAAGGTCACAGATACGCAGTATTTT. J is TRBJ2-3 and V is TRBV29-1; D might be TRBD2 (7 bases). The CDR3 is 16 amino acids. V lost 4 bases, J lost 2 bases, and 19 bases lay in between. CDR1 and CDR2 (germline): SQVTM, ANQGSEA.

As for this clone: Because the CDR3's place on the DNA is in doubt, the DNA is left out and the CDR3 is given as listed by TCRdb. The chain links TRBV9 to TRBJ1-2; the D call of TRBD1 is as the table states it, not checked on the DNA. The CDR3 has 12 amino acids, counting both end residues. Germline V gives CDR1 SGDLS, CDR2 YYNGEE. The CDR3 protein is CASSVGTGANTF.

Written as DNA, the CDR3 is TGCAGTGCTAGGTCGGGAGTCGAAGCTTTCTTT. Its protein is CSARSGVEAFF. V usage is TRBV20-1 and J usage is TRBJ1-1, with D hard to call. The CDR3 runs 11 residues. The germline V gene has CDR1 DFQATT and CDR2 SNEGSKA (reference sequence). Deletions cut 3 bases from V and 8 bases from J, with 10 bases between.

The chain has TRBV5-1 and TRBJ1-1; D unclear. CDR1 SGHRS and CDR2 YFSETQ come from the germline V gene. The CDR3 is 14 amino acids. Trimming pared 4 bases from V and 1 base from J, leaving 11 bases between. The CDR3 loop is CASSADQENTEAFF. CDR3 DNA sequence: TGCGCCAGCAGCGCCGATCAGGAGAACACTGAAGCTTTCTTT.

V is TRBV30 and J is TRBJ1-3; 7 bases are shared with TRBD1. The CDR3 runs to 16 residues. Germline-derived CDR1 and CDR2 are GTSNPN and SVGIG (reference sequence). V lost 0 bases, J lost 0 bases, and 5 bases stayed unmatched. This CDR3 is CAWSVQRTGSGNTIYF. CDR3 sequence (DNA): TGTGCCTGGAGTGTGCAGAGGACAGGCTCTGGAAACACCATATATTTT.

The chain joins TRBV27 to TRBJ2-6, with D possibly matching TRBD2 (5 bases). Germline V gives CDR1 MNHEY, CDR2 SMNVEV (reference sequence). CDR3 length: 16 amino acids. V was clipped by 11 bases and J by 1 base, with 18 bases between them. CDR3 coding DNA: TGTGCCTCAACCTCTGAGGGCGGATCTGGGGCCAACGTCCTGACTTTC. Protein product: CASTSEGGSGANVLTF.

This chain uses TRBV28 with TRBJ2-1, with 12 bases that match TRBD2. The CDR3 covers 16 residues. CDR1 is MDHEN, CDR2 SYDVKM, per germline. J lost 4 bases, V lost 2 bases, and 3 bases had no gene match. CDR3 nucleotide sequence: TGTGCCAGCAGTTTAGCGACTAGCGGGAGTTACAATGAGCAGTTCTTC. Translating it yields CASSLATSGSYNEQFF.

The V and J genes are TRBV18 and TRBJ1-2, with 7 bases matching TRBD1. The V gene end was trimmed by 3 bases and the J gene end by 5 bases; junction bases not matched to a gene: 9. This CDR3 contains 15 residues. Germline loops: CDR1 KGHSH, CDR2 LQKENI. The CDR3 DNA sequence: TGTGCCAGCTCACCGAAGGGACAGCCTGGGTATGGCTACACCTTC. Translation: CASSPKGQPGYGYTF.

This clone showed up just once. The chain employs TRBV30 and TRBJ1-2; D unclear. The V end lost 4 bases, the J end lost 3 bases, and 21 bases lay between the germline ends. The CDR3 runs 16 residues. Germline V lookup: CDR1 GTSNPN, CDR2 SVGIG (reference sequence). The CDR3 protein is CAWTPLGASQDYGYTF. The CDR3 DNA sequence: TGTGCCTGGACTCCCCTAGGCGCCTCACAAGACTATGGCTACACCTTC.

This clone was observed a single time. The rearrangement links TRBV30 to TRBJ1-6, with D unclear. The CDR3 length is 14 residues. Per germline, CDR1 GTSNPN and CDR2 SVGIG (reference sequence). Trimming took off 2 bases at V and 7 bases at J, with 12 bases between the two ends. The CDR3 DNA reads as TGTGCCTGGAGTCCCGGGTCCCCGAATTCACCCCTCCACTTT. Protein product: CAWSPGSPNSPLHF.

This chain uses TRBV10-3 with TRBJ2-7; 11 nucleotides match TRBD2. Germline CDR1 reads ENHRY; CDR2 reads SYGVKD. CDR3 length: 15 residues. Unmatched junction bases numbered 5, after V lost 4 bases and J lost 3 bases. CDR3 bases: TGTGCCATCAGTGGACTAGCGGGGTTGGTCTACGAGCAGTACTTC. This encodes CAISGLAGLVYEQYF.

The chain uses TRBV28 and TRBJ1-4, with TRBD1 as a possible D gene (5 bases). CDR1 is MDHEN and CDR2 is SYDVKM in the germline V gene. V shed 8 bases and J shed 6 bases, with 13 bases lying between them. CDR3 length: 13 residues. CDR3 region: CASRGGVHEKLFF. The DNA of the CDR3 is TGTGCCAGCCGGGGGGGAGTTCATGAAAAACTGTTTTTT. The full variable domain, rest sourced from reference TRBV28 and TRBJ1-4, is DVKVTQSSRYLVKRTGEKVFLECVQDMDHENMFWYRQDPGLGLRLIYFSYDVKMKEKGDIPEGYSVSREKKERFSLILESASTNQTSMYLCASRGGVHEKLFFGSGTQLSVL.

The V call is TRBV21-1, the J call TRBJ2-7; the DNA was not used to check the table's D call, TRBD2. TRBV21-1 is marked as a pseudogene. CDR3 size: 14 residues. In DNA form, the CDR3 reads TGTGCCAGCAGCAAGTTTAAACGTCCGGGGGAGCAGTACTTC. Translating gives CASSKFKRPGEQYF.

This chain uses TRBV2 with TRBJ1-6; tentatively, D is TRBD1 (6 bases). V lost 6 bases and J 6 bases, leaving 9 bases between the germline ends. This CDR3 is built from 13 residues. In germline, CDR1 is SNHLY, CDR2 FYNNEI. CDR3 protein: CASRQGSNSPLHF. DNA of the CDR3: TGTGCCAGCAGACAGGGATCTAATTCACCCCTCCACTTT. The entire variable domain, with the rest obtained from reference TRBV2 and TRBJ1-6, is as follows: EPEVTQTPSHQVTQMGQEVILRCVPISNHLYFYWYRQILGQKVEFLVSFYNNEISEKSEIFDDQFSVERPDGSNFTLKIRSTKLEDSAMYFCASRQGSNSPLHFGNGTRLTVT.

The V and J genes are TRBV2 and TRBJ1-2; TRBD1 might be the D (5 bases). The CDR3 sequence is 13 residues long. Between the trimmed V and J ends, which lost 6 bases and 6 bases, there was a span of 14 bases. CDR1 and CDR2 (germline): SNHLY, FYNNEI. CDR3 DNA sequence: TGTGCCAGCAGCACCCGGCCAGGGCATGGCTACACCTTC. Protein sequence: CASSTRPGHGYTF.

V is TRBV15 and J is TRBJ2-5; D gene ambiguous. Per the germline V gene, CDR1 is LNHNV and CDR2 is YYDKDF (reference sequence). The CDR3 is 12 amino acids. Trimming removed 0 bases at V and 4 bases at J, with 3 bases between. CDR3 sequence: CATSRERETQYF. The CDR3 DNA is TGTGCCACCAGCAGAGAGCGAGAGACCCAGTACTTC.

The chain links TRBV25-1 to TRBJ2-5; D is undetermined. This CDR3 spans 14 amino acids. Per germline, CDR1 MGHDK and CDR2 SYGVNS. Deletions cut 6 bases from V and 5 bases from J, with 16 bases between. The CDR3 nucleotides read TGTGCCAGCAGACCTTCGAGCGAGCCCGAGACCCAGTACTTC. Translating it yields CASRPSSEPETQYF.